This is a list of T cell receptor beta chains from one sample in a study of tumor-infiltrating lymphocytes in primary liver carcinoma. In TCRdb, the multiplex PCR reads were re-called with MiXCR into one record per CDR3 protein. The data show 330,000 or so distinct CDR3 sequences, roughly 61% seen once. The sample was peripheral blood. These receptors all stem from a man aged 40-49 years with primary liver carcinoma and hepatitis B virus infection. CDR3s include the opening cysteine and the closing phenylalanine or tryptophan. The D gene is left open where the match is weak. The size of a clone is reported for some rows only, either as once, few or many, or as a class for expanded clones.

TRBV11-2,medium-sized,TRBJ2-1,TRBD2,TGTGCCAGCAGCCCCGAGCGGGAGAGGTACAATGAGCAGTTCTTC,CASSPERERYNEQFF
TRBV11-2,-,TRBJ2-5,TRBD2,TGTGCCAGCAGCTTAGTGGCTAGCGGGAGTGACCAAGAGACCCAGTACTTC,CASSLVASGSDQETQYF
TRBV10-3,-,TRBJ2-4,-,TGTGCCTTCAGTAGAGATCCCAAAAACATTCGGTACTTC,CAFSRDPKNIRYF
TRBV12-3/TRBV12-4,-,TRBJ2-2,-,TGTGCCAACAGTTTAAAGGCGGGGGCTGGCACCGGGGAGCTGTTTTTT,CANSLKAGAGTGELFF
TRBV11-2,-,TRBJ2-2,-,TGTGCCAGCAGCTCCCTGACAGGCTATAACACCGGGGAGCTGTTTTTT,CASSSLTGYNTGELFF
TRBV30,-,TRBJ2-2,-,TGTGCCTGGAGTGCCCTCGGGCCGAAACTCGGGGAGCTGTTTTTT,CAWSALGPKLGELFF
TRBV11-2,once,TRBJ2-7,-,TGTGCCAACAGCTTAACCCACCCCTACGAGCAGTACTTC,CANSLTHPYEQYF
TRBV6-5,-,TRBJ2-7,TRBD1,TGTGCCAGCACTTTTCGATTAAACCTCCGGGACAGGGAGGATCACGAGCAGTACTTC,CASTFRLNLRDREDHEQYF
TRBV11-2,once,TRBJ2-5,TRBD2,TGTGCCAAGAACCAAACTCCTGACGGGGGGAAAGAGACCCAGTACTTC,CAKNQTPDGGKETQYF
TRBV6-2/TRBV6-3,many,TRBJ1-5,-,TGTGCCAGCAGTTCTCCCTTAGATCAGCCCCAGCATTTT,CASSSPLDQPQHF
TRBV29-1,-,TRBJ2-2,-,TGCAGCATCTCATATACATTGCCCGGGGAGCTGTTTTTT,CSISYTLPGELFF
TRBV7-3,-,TRBJ2-3,TRBD2,TGTGCCAGCAGCTCTAGCGGGAGCCCAGATACGCAGTATTTT,CASSSSGSPDTQYF
TRBV10-2,-,TRBJ2-5,TRBD1,TGCGCCAGCAGTGAACCGAGACAGGGGGGGACCCAGTACTTC,CASSEPRQGGTQYF
TRBV14,few,TRBJ2-3,-,TGTGCCAGCAGCCAGGCCGGGGTCACAGATACGCAGTATTTT,CASSQAGVTDTQYF
TRBV11-2,-,TRBJ2-1,-,TGTGCCAGCGAGGGACATTCCTACAATGAACAGTTCTTC,CASEGHSYNEQFF
TRBV12-3/TRBV12-4,many,TRBJ2-1,-,TGTGCCAGCAGTGAGAGGGCTAGCCGACGTCACGGCGATGAGCAGTTCTTC,CASSERASRRHGDEQFF
TRBV6-5,many,TRBJ2-5,-,TGTGCCAGCAGTTACCCCAAACTCGGGAACCAAGAGACCCAGTACTTC,CASSYPKLGNQETQYF
TRBV11-2,once,TRBJ2-7,-,TGTGCCAGCAGCTTAGAGCGGTCTTCCGAGCAGTACTTC,CASSLERSSEQYF
TRBV5-6,-,TRBJ2-7,TRBD1,TGTGCCAGCAGCTTTCCGGGACAGGCGTACGAGCAGTACTTC,CASSFPGQAYEQYF
TRBV5-6,-,TRBJ1-6,TRBD1,TGTGCCAGCAGCTCCACGACAGGGGGCGGTAATTCACCCCTCCACTTT,CASSSTTGGGNSPLHF
TRBV10-3,few,TRBJ1-6,-,TGTGCCATCAGTGAAGTCAGCTTTAATTCACCCCTCCACTTT,CAISEVSFNSPLHF
TRBV11-2,-,TRBJ2-2,-,TGTGCCAGCAGCCCAGGTCGTTTGGGACCATATACCGGGGAGCTGTTTTTT,CASSPGRLGPYTGELFF
TRBV13,few,TRBJ2-7,TRBD2,TGTGCCAGCAGCACTGGACTAGCGGGATCTACGTTGCAGTACTTC,CASSTGLAGSTLQYF
TRBV6-2/TRBV6-3,-,TRBJ2-1,-,TGTGCCAGCAGCCGTTCGGTCAGGGTCTCTTTTTACAATGAGCAGTTCTTC,CASSRSVRVSFYNEQFF
TRBV4-2,many,TRBJ1-1,-,TGTGCCAGCAGTCAGGACTTACTGAACACTGAAGCTTTCTTT,CASSQDLLNTEAFF
TRBV6-6,few,TRBJ1-1,-,TGTGCCAGCAGTTACCTCGTCTTAGGGTTCCGGAACACTGAAGCTTTCTTT,CASSYLVLGFRNTEAFF
TRBV10-3,many,TRBJ2-7,-,TGTGCCATCAGGAGCCCCTCCGGGACGTACGAGCAGTACTTC,CAIRSPSGTYEQYF
TRBV6-5,many,TRBJ2-3,-,TGTGCCAGCAGGGCCTCTTACACAGATACGCAGTATTTT,CASRASYTDTQYF
TRBV11-2,-,TRBJ2-3,-,TGTGCCAGCAGCCCAGGGTTAGATACGCAGTTTTTT,CASSPGLDTQFF
TRBV6-6,-,TRBJ1-2,TRBD1,TGTGCCAGCAATCCCGGGACAGCCACGGGCTATGGCTACACCTTC,CASNPGTATGYGYTF
TRBV10-3,once,TRBJ2-7,-,TGTACCATCAGTGTCGGGGAAGCAACCTCATACGAGCAGTACTTC,CTISVGEATSYEQYF
TRBV4-3,-,TRBJ1-1,TRBD1,TGCGCCAGCAGCCATACTTACAGGGGCGAGACTGAAGCTTTCTTT,CASSHTYRGETEAFF
TRBV4-1,-,TRBJ1-1,-,TGTGCCAGCAGCACTATCCGAGGGGGAGGAGGACAGAATTTGAACACTGAGGCTTTCTTT,CASSTIRGGGGQNLNTEAFF
TRBV5-1,-,TRBJ1-4,-,TGCGCCAGCAGCATGAGTGGGGGGAATGAAAAACTGTTTTTT,CASSMSGGNEKLFF
TRBV10-3,-,TRBJ2-2,-,TGTGTCATCACCAGGGACACAACGGACACCGGGGAGCTGTTTTTT,CVITRDTTDTGELFF
TRBV11-2,many,TRBJ2-3,TRBD1,TGTGCCAGCAGCTTTAGACAGGGTGGGGCAGATACGCAGTATTTT,CASSFRQGGADTQYF
TRBV4-1,many,TRBJ2-7,TRBD2,TGTGCCAGCAGCAGAGGACTAGCGGGCGAGCAGTACTTC,CASSRGLAGEQYF
TRBV29-1,-,TRBJ2-1,-,TGCAGCGTTGCTACTGAGCCCAGCTCCTACAATGAGCATTTCTTC,CSVATEPSSYNEHFF
TRBV29-1,many,TRBJ2-2,TRBD2,TGCAGCGCGGGAGGCGACACCGGGGAGCTGTTTTTT,CSAGGDTGELFF
TRBV4-2,many,TRBJ2-2,TRBD2,TGTGCCAGCAGCCAAGTGCAGGGACTAGCGAACACCGGGGAGCTGTTTTTT,CASSQVQGLANTGELFF
TRBV6-2/TRBV6-3,-,TRBJ2-2,TRBD2,TGTGCCAGCAGTAGAGTAGCGGGACTCGGGTGCACCGGGGAGCTGTTTTTT,CASSRVAGLGCTGELFF
TRBV5-6,many,TRBJ1-2,-,TGTGCCAGCAGCTTGCGGACAGATTGGGGCAGAAAACTTGGCTACACCTTC,CASSLRTDWGRKLGYTF
TRBV11-3,-,TRBJ2-5,TRBD1,TGTGCCAGCAGCGCGGGACAGGGGCTTTTCAAGGAGACCCAGTACTTC,CASSAGQGLFKETQYF
TRBV10-3,-,TRBJ2-3,-,TGTGCCATCAGTGAGCCCCCCTGGGGGGTCGCAGATACGCAGTATTTT,CAISEPPWGVADTQYF
TRBV12-3/TRBV12-4,many,TRBJ2-5,TRBD1,TGTGCCAGCAGCGATGGGACAGGGGGTTCCCAGTACTTC,CASSDGTGGSQYF
TRBV5-6,once,TRBJ2-6,TRBD2,TGTGCCAGCAGGGCCGGGACTAGTCCCCCTAGGGCCAACGTCCTGACTTTC,CASRAGTSPPRANVLTF
TRBV6-6,-,TRBJ1-1,-,TGTACCAGCAGTTCCAAACCTGAGACTGAAGCTTTCTTT,CTSSSKPETEAFF
TRBV11-3,-,TRBJ2-1,-,TGTGCCAGCAGCTTAGACCCTACTGAGGCGGGATGGCGCAAGCAGTTCTTC,CASSLDPTEAGWRKQFF
TRBV6-5,many,TRBJ2-5,-,TGTGCCAGCAGTTACACACAGATCCAAGAGACCCAGTACTTC,CASSYTQIQETQYF
TRBV28,many,TRBJ1-1,-,TGTGCCAGCAGTTCTCACCGGGACTGGAACACTGAAGCTTTCTTT,CASSSHRDWNTEAFF
TRBV11-2,-,TRBJ2-7,-,TGTGCCAGCAGCATAGATTGGCAGGGTAGGACCTACGAGCAGTACTTC,CASSIDWQGRTYEQYF
TRBV5-1,-,TRBJ2-7,-,TGCGCCAGCAGCTTGGAGGGGACAACGGTAGCTCGCGAGCAGTACTTC,CASSLEGTTVAREQYF
TRBV11-2,-,TRBJ1-1,-,TGTGCCAGCAGCCTAGATCTTACGGTGAACACTGAAGCTTTCTTT,CASSLDLTVNTEAFF
TRBV12-3/TRBV12-4,-,TRBJ2-7,-,TGTGCCAGCAGCCCTCAATCCTTAGGGACATGGCTCGACGAGCAGTACTTC,CASSPQSLGTWLDEQYF
TRBV12-3/TRBV12-4,many,TRBJ1-5,-,TGTGCCAGCAGTTTTGGTCCCGGGTTCAATCAGCCCCAGCATTTT,CASSFGPGFNQPQHF
TRBV28,few,TRBJ1-1,-,TGTGCCAGCAGTCCAGGGGTACAAGCTTTCTTT,CASSPGVQAFF
TRBV7-8,-,TRBJ2-3,TRBD1,TGTGCCAGCAGCCTTAACAGGGGTCAATCAGATACGCAGTATTTT,CASSLNRGQSDTQYF
TRBV4-1,many,TRBJ1-5,TRBD1,TGCGCCAGCAGCCAATCGGGCCAGGGGGGATATCAGCCCCAGCATTTT,CASSQSGQGGYQPQHF
TRBV11-2,-,TRBJ2-7,-,TGTGCCAGCTTCACGGAGGGGTACGAGCAGTACTTC,CASFTEGYEQYF